Listed here are 21 T cell receptor beta chains from one sample, sequenced in a study of blood T cell repertoires in COVID-19 (dated by TCRdb to the early 2020s). The library relied on the immunoSEQ multiplex PCR assay. Drawn from immuneACCESS, this table holds only the in-frame rearrangements with V and J called that TCRdb kept. Clones are partly lost; checked studies trace under half to an unresolved V gene and leave the rest unexplained. For this sample there are over 100,000 clones; 70% to 90% appear just once. The top ten hold 10% to 13% of the sample. The source material was peripheral blood. These receptors all stem from a man over 45 with acute or convalescent COVID-19.

This chain connects TRBV19 to TRBJ1-1; D gene uncertain. The CDR3 extends over 13 amino acids. Germline V gene data show CDR1 as LNHDA and CDR2 as SQIVND (reference sequence). V lost 5 bases to trimming and J lost 8 bases, with 15 bases between them. CDR3 amino acids: CASSGLVGLEAFF. DNA for the CDR3: TGTGCCAGTAGTGGACTGGTCGGGCTGGAAGCTTTCTTT.

The chain recombines TRBV5-4 with TRBJ1-6; D is perhaps TRBD1 (6 bases). This CDR3 has 12 amino acids. V lost 10 bases and J 7 bases, leaving 12 bases between the germline ends. Per the germline V gene, CDR1 is SGHNT and CDR2 is YYREEE (reference sequence). CDR3 loop: CAAGGQNSPLHF. The CDR3 DNA sequence: TGTGCCGCCGGGGGGCAGAATTCACCCCTCCACTTT.

The chain combines TRBV10-1 with TRBJ1-5; D possibly corresponds to TRBD1 (6 bases). V lost 2 bases and J 16 bases, leaving 15 bases between the germline ends. The length of the CDR3 is 12 residues. Germline V gene lookup returns CDR1 WNHNN and CDR2 SYGVQD (reference sequence). In nucleotides, the CDR3 is TGCGCCAGCAGTGAGACCCGACAGGCCGAACATTTT. Encoded protein: CASSETRQAEHF.

This clone has a handful of counts. In nucleotides, the CDR3 is TGTGCCAGCAGTTCAGGGAACGGCAATCAGCCCCAGCATTTT. This encodes CASSSGNGNQPQHF. V usage is TRBV27 and J usage is TRBJ1-5; weak D call: TRBD1 (5 bases). CDR1 MNHEY and CDR2 SMNVEV come from the germline V gene (reference sequence). CDR3 length: 14 amino acids. The V end lost 4 bases, the J end lost 2 bases, and 9 bases lay between the germline ends.

The gene calls are TRBV13 and TRBJ1-1; 9 nucleotides match TRBD1. V dropped 5 bases and J dropped 1; count of bases not matched to a gene: 2. The CDR3 contains 14 residues. The germline CDR1 and CDR2 sequences are PRHDT and FYEKMQ (reference sequence). This CDR3 reads CASSAGQGNTEAFF. The CDR3 nucleotides read TGTGCCAGCAGCGCGGGACAGGGGAACACTGAAGCTTTCTTT.

V is TRBV12-3 or TRBV12-4 and J is TRBJ1-2, with 8 nucleotides matching TRBD1. The CDR3 is 13 residues long. The V gene end was trimmed by 4 bases and the J gene end by 5 bases; junction bases not matched to a gene: 3. CDR3 DNA sequence: TGTGCCAGCAGTTCAGGGGGCTGGTATGGCTACACCTTC. Amino acid sequence: CASSSGGWYGYTF.

The chain is built from TRBV5-1 and TRBJ1-2; D may be TRBD1 (6 bases). The V and J ends lost 7 bases and 7 bases respectively, with 23 bases between them. The CDR3 contains 15 residues. Germline loops: CDR1 SGHRS, CDR2 YFSETQ. The CDR3 loop reads CASRPVGAPLSGYTF. The CDR3 bases are TGCGCCAGCCGCCCGGTGGGGGCCCCCCTGAGTGGCTACACCTTC.

This chain links TRBV5-8 with TRBJ1-2; 9 bases map to TRBD1. The CDR3 contains 15 residues. Per the germline V gene, CDR1 is SGHTS and CDR2 is YDEGEE. V lost 6 bases and J lost 4; bases outside the gene matches: 10. CDR3 region: CASTILGQGIYGYTF. The CDR3, as DNA: TGTGCCAGCACAATTTTGGGACAGGGTATCTATGGCTACACCTTC.

The chain employs TRBV18 and TRBJ1-2; a possible D gene is TRBD1 (5 bases). The V gene lost 3 bases and the J gene lost 3 bases, with 14 bases spanning the gap. The CDR3 has 15 residues. The germline gives CDR1 KGHSH, CDR2 LQKENI. CDR3 sequence: CASSPPQGSHYGYTF. Here the CDR3 DNA reads TGTGCCAGCTCACCCCCCCAGGGCTCCCACTATGGCTACACCTTC.

The chain employs TRBV10-1 and TRBJ2-5; D is perhaps TRBD1 (6 bases). V was pared by 3 bases and J by 6 bases, with 17 bases between. There are 15 residues in the CDR3. The V gene's germline CDR1 is WNHNN and CDR2 SYGVQD (reference sequence). The CDR3, as DNA: TGCGCCAGCAGTGAATCGACAGGCTCTGGGAAGACCCAGTACTTC. Translating it yields CASSESTGSGKTQYF.

This sequence joins TRBV19 and TRBJ2-1, with D maybe TRBD1 (6 bases). V was trimmed by 7 bases and J by 2 bases, leaving 12 bases between them. The CDR3 covers 14 residues. Looked up from germline, CDR1 is LNHDA and CDR2 is SQIVND (reference sequence). CDR3 protein: CASNRVGTYNEQFF. Written as DNA, the CDR3 is TGTGCCAGTAACAGGGTCGGTACCTACAATGAGCAGTTCTTC.

Comment on this clone: Different DNA sequences within this sample yield the same CDR3. The rearrangement joins TRBV11-2 to TRBJ1-2, with 7 bases lining up with TRBD1. The V and J ends lost 6 bases and 4 bases, in that order; junction bases with no gene match: 5. Germline V gene data show CDR1 as SGHAT and CDR2 as FQNNGV. This CDR3 comprises 13 residues. CDR3 amino acids: CASSSGQFYGYTF. As DNA, the CDR3 is TGTGCCAGCAGTTCGGGACAGTTCTATGGCTACACCTTC.

V is TRBV5-1 and J is TRBJ2-1; TRBD1 agrees at 12 bases. CDR3 size: 15 residues. Germline loops: CDR1 SGHRS, CDR2 YFSETQ. V was pared by 0 bases and J by 12 bases, with 7 bases of the junction left unmatched. CDR3: CASSLDGTGGSGQFF. CDR3 nucleotide sequence: TGCGCCAGCAGCTTGGACGGGACAGGGGGCTCCGGGCAGTTCTTC.

As to this clone: Other nucleotide sequences from this sample produce the same CDR3. This rearrangement joins TRBV12-5 to TRBJ1-2; the D gene is possibly TRBD1 (6 bases). This CDR3 is 13 amino acids long. Trimming took 5 bases from V and 2 from J, leaving 9 bases between them. In germline, CDR1 is LGHNT, CDR2 FRNRAP. The CDR3 spells CASGLGTNYGYTF. The CDR3 DNA sequence: TGTGCTAGTGGTCTCGGGACAAACTATGGCTACACCTTC.

The V and J genes are TRBV5-4 and TRBJ1-1; maybe TRBD1 (6 bases). V lost 6 bases and J lost 0, with 12 bases in between. This CDR3 spans 14 amino acids. Germline CDR1 SGHNT, CDR2 YYREEE (reference sequence). CDR3: CASTSDSLNTEAFF. The CDR3 coding sequence is TGTGCCAGCACCTCGGACAGCCTGAACACTGAAGCTTTCTTT. Complete variable domain (other parts from reference TRBV5-4 and TRBJ1-1): ETGVTQSPTHLIKTRGQQVTLRCSSQSGHNTVSWYQQALGQGPQFIFQYYREEENGRGNFPPRFSGLQFPNYSSELNVNALELDDSALYLCASTSDSLNTEAFFGQGTRLTVV.

The chain joins TRBV7-9 to TRBJ2-2; D is ambiguous. V lost 1 base and J 2 bases, leaving 5 bases between the germline ends. Germline V gene lookup returns CDR1 SEHNR and CDR2 FQNEAQ (reference sequence). The CDR3 consists of 14 residues. The CDR3 nucleotides are TGTGCCAGCAGCTTAGACAGAAACACCGGGGAGCTGTTTTTT. Protein sequence: CASSLDRNTGELFF.

The CDR3 sequence is CASSNQRHGTDTQYF. Here the CDR3 DNA reads TGTGCCAGTAGTAACCAGCGGCACGGCACAGATACGCAGTATTTT. This chain joins TRBV19 and TRBJ2-3; a weak D match, TRBD2 (5 bases). Trimming left V 4 bases short and J 1 base short, with 12 bases between. This CDR3 contains 15 residues. Germline assignment: CDR1 LNHDA and CDR2 SQIVND (reference sequence).

The table lists this clone with a count of one. This chain links TRBV5-1 with TRBJ2-3; a weak D match, TRBD2 (6 bases). Trimming took off 0 bases at V and 1 base at J, with 9 bases between the two ends. The CDR3 runs to 15 residues. Germline V CDR1 and CDR2: SGHRS, YFSETQ. The CDR3 DNA reads TGCGCCAGCAGCTTGGGGACGGGAGGCACAGATACGCAGTATTTT. Amino acid sequence: CASSLGTGGTDTQYF.

The chain carries TRBV28 and TRBJ1-5; D not resolved. Per the germline V gene, CDR1 is MDHEN and CDR2 is SYDVKM. CDR3 length: 18 residues. Deletions cut 7 bases from V and 0 bases from J, with 22 bases between. CDR3 sequence: CASIDAGSGAYSNQPQHF. CDR3 nucleotides: TGTGCCAGCATAGACGCAGGTTCAGGCGCTTATAGCAATCAGCCCCAGCATTTT. Full variable domain (missing parts from reference TRBV28 and TRBJ1-5): DVKVTQSSRYLVKRTGEKVFLECVQDMDHENMFWYRQDPGLGLRLIYFSYDVKMKEKGDIPEGYSVSREKKERFSLILESASTNQTSMYLCASIDAGSGAYSNQPQHFGDGTRLSIL.

This sequence joins TRBV3-1 (or the pseudogene TRBV3-2) and TRBJ1-1; D not resolved. The CDR3 runs to 13 residues. Germline CDR1 reads LGHDT; CDR2 reads YNNKEL (reference sequence). V was trimmed by 1 base and J by 3 bases, leaving 6 bases between them. The CDR3 region is CASSQARYTEAFF. The CDR3 DNA reads as TGTGCCAGCAGCCAAGCCCGGTACACTGAAGCTTTCTTT.

This chain connects TRBV6-5 to TRBJ1-2; D is unresolved. The CDR3 covers 12 residues. Germline assignment: CDR1 MNHEY and CDR2 SVGAGI. The V and J ends lost 6 bases and 4 bases respectively, with 9 bases between them. CDR3 DNA sequence: TGTGCCAGCAGCATCCGGGGCTATGGCTACACCTTC. Encoded protein: CASSIRGYGYTF.